Listed here are 9 T cell receptor beta chains from one sample, sequenced in a study of cytomegalovirus exposure and HLA in healthy donors. Data came from immunoSEQ multiplex PCR; TCRdb stores just in-frame clones and leaves some out. This table has about 270,000 clones, roughly 85% appearing once. The source material was PBMCs. The origin of the receptors is a woman between 18 and 29 years old in good health and CMV-seronegative.

This clone was seen just once. This sequence joins TRBV6-6 and TRBJ2-6; D gene ambiguous. V lost 2 bases, J lost 6 bases, and 5 bases lay in between. The CDR3 sequence is 13 residues long. From germline, CDR1 is MNHNY and CDR2 SVGAGI (reference sequence). CDR3 in DNA: TGTGCCAGCAGTTACCTCCTGGCCAACGTCCTGACTTTC. The encoded protein is CASSYLLANVLTF.

This sequence joins TRBV7-8 and TRBJ1-5; D is perhaps TRBD1 (6 bases). Germline V gives CDR1 SGHVS, CDR2 FQNEAQ. The CDR3 totals 14 residues. Trimming stripped 5 bases from V and 2 bases from J, with 10 bases between. The CDR3 DNA sequence: TGTGCCAGCAGCGCCCACAGGGGCAATCAGCCCCAGCATTTT. Translating it yields CASSAHRGNQPQHF.

As regards this clone: The sample has other DNA sequences that encode this CDR3 too. The chain is built from TRBV9 and TRBJ2-7, with TRBD2 identical over 13 bases. The length of the CDR3 is 16 residues. Germline V lookup: CDR1 SGDLS, CDR2 YYNGEE. The ends lost 4 bases at V and 2 bases at J; junction bases unmatched: 6. Here the CDR3 DNA reads TGTGCCAGCAGCTTAGGGACTAGCGGGACCCCCTACGAGCAGTACTTC. Protein sequence: CASSLGTSGTPYEQYF.

This clone was seen only once. V gene TRBV2 combines with J gene TRBJ1-4, with TRBD1 matching 9 bases. The germline V gene encodes CDR1 SNHLY and CDR2 FYNNEI. This CDR3 region has 14 residues. Germline trimming cut 6 bases from V and 6 bases from J; bases unmatched to any gene: 5. CDR3 nucleotide sequence: TGTGCCAGCAGAACCGACAGGGGGTATGAAAAACTGTTTTTT. Protein product: CASRTDRGYEKLFF. Full variable domain (missing parts from reference TRBV2 and TRBJ1-4): EPEVTQTPSHQVTQMGQEVILRCVPISNHLYFYWYRQILGQKVEFLVSFYNNEISEKSEIFDDQFSVERPDGSNFTLKIRSTKLEDSAMYFCASRTDRGYEKLFFGSGTQLSVL.

This clone was seen only once. The rearrangement joins TRBV6-5 to TRBJ1-1; D not resolved. Germline V CDR1 and CDR2: MNHEY, SVGAGI. V gave up 5 bases and J gave up 0 bases, with 10 bases separating them. The CDR3 length is 14 residues. CDR3 region: CASSPSYLNTEAFF. CDR3 in DNA: TGTGCCAGCAGTCCGTCCTACCTGAACACTGAAGCTTTCTTT.

The gene calls are TRBV6-1 and TRBJ2-6; D is uncertain. Trimming cost V 5 bases and J 0 bases, with 5 bases left between them. CDR3 length equals 14 residues. Germline CDR1 reads MNHNS; CDR2 reads SASEGT. The chain's CDR3 is CASSHNSGANVLTF. The DNA of the CDR3 is TGTGCCAGCAGTCACAACTCTGGGGCCAACGTCCTGACTTTC.

In the case of this clone: Other DNA sequences of this sample code for an identical CDR3. In nucleotides, the CDR3 is TGTGCCAGCAGTTACTCGAGTGAGCGGGGCTACACCTTC. Translated: CASSYSSERGYTF. V gene TRBV6-6 combines with J gene TRBJ1-2, with D hard to call. CDR3 length: 13 amino acids. Trimming shortened V by 0 bases and J by 8 bases, and 10 bases separated the two germline ends. Looked up from germline, CDR1 is MNHNY and CDR2 is SVGAGI (reference sequence).

This chain joins TRBV2 and TRBJ2-7, with 11 nucleotides matching TRBD1. Germline values: CDR1 SNHLY, CDR2 FYNNEI. This CDR3 region has 15 residues. The trim removed 6 bases at V and 1 base at J, leaving 5 bases unmatched. CDR3 sequence: CASRSGQGASYEQYF. CDR3 sequence (DNA): TGTGCCAGCAGGTCCGGACAGGGGGCATCCTACGAGCAGTACTTC.

This clone has only a few counts. The chain links TRBV2 to TRBJ2-7, with D possibly matching TRBD2 (5 bases). The CDR3 extends over 12 amino acids. From germline, CDR1 is SNHLY and CDR2 FYNNEI. Trimming took off 3 bases at V and 7 bases at J, with 10 bases between the two ends. In nucleotides, the CDR3 is TGTGCCAGCAGTGAGGCCGGGGAAGAGCAGTACTTC. Amino acids: CASSEAGEEQYF.